The subject of this entry is one T cell receptor (beta chain). Its antigen is unidentified. These data are taken from a study of T-cell memory formation after mild COVID-19. The wider study: Most TCR clusters belonged to a single donor. Study results and limitations: CD4+ contracting clones were found mainly in CM and EM, and CD8+ ones in EMRA. Clones that contracted from day 15 to 85 were balanced CD4/CD8, while later expanders leaned CD4+.

UMIs and sample barcodes were carried by the TCR alpha and TCR beta cDNA libraries that 5'RACE produced using constant-segment primers. TCRdb reprocessed the 5' RACE reads with MiXCR, giving one entry per CDR3 protein. The sample contains over 12,000 distinct CDR3 sequences, about 20% of which appear only once. Sequencing was performed on PBMCs or a T cell subset sorted from them (not recorded which). This sequence was found in an adult woman who had mild COVID-19 (a few samples of this study predate the infection). Cell type and time point are not known.

The CDR3 protein is CASSYSPDRDTDTQYF. DNA of the CDR3: TGTGCCAGCAGCTACAGCCCGGACAGAGACACAGATACGCAGTATTTT. The chain employs TRBV7-3 and TRBJ2-3, with D possibly being TRBD1 (6 bases). V gave up 4 bases and J gave up 2 bases, with 16 bases separating them. The CDR3 length is 16 residues. The germline CDR1 and CDR2 sequences are SGHTA and FQGTGA. Full variable domain (missing parts from reference TRBV7-3 and TRBJ2-3): GAGVSQTPSNKVTEKGKYVELRCDPISGHTALYWYRQSLGQGPEFLIYFQGTGAADDSGLPNDRFFAVRPEGSVSTLKIQRTERGDSAVYLCASSYSPDRDTDTQYFGPGTRLTVL.